These 18 T cell receptor beta chains originate from one sample sequenced in a study of blood T cells in healthy people across ages. With a J-beta primer mix and a sample-barcoded 5' primer, a second PCR ran about 7 to 12 cycles. MiXCR was run by TCRdb on the 5' RACE reads, yielding one entry per CDR3 protein. This table holds about 1.5 million distinct CDR3 sequences, approximately 39% found once. Sequenced sample: blood. These receptors were obtained from a woman younger than 35 in good health.

The chain uses TRBV6-6 and TRBJ2-7; no definite D call. V lost 2 bases and J lost 4, with 15 bases in between. Looked up from germline, CDR1 is MNHNY and CDR2 is SVGAGI (reference sequence). This CDR3 has 15 amino acids. The CDR3 is CASSYAWNREYEQYF. The CDR3 nucleotides read TGTGCCAGCAGTTACGCTTGGAACAGAGAGTACGAGCAGTACTTC.

V and J are TRBV6-2 or TRBV6-3 and TRBJ2-6, with 11 bases identical to TRBD2. Trimming removed 6 bases from V and 3 bases from J; junction bases left unmatched: 10. This CDR3 has 18 residues. Germline assignment: CDR1 MNHEY and CDR2 SVGEGT. The CDR3 sequence is CASRGVAGGPNGANVLTF. The CDR3 nucleotides are TGTGCCAGCAGGGGAGTAGCGGGAGGGCCCAATGGGGCCAACGTCCTGACTTTC.

The rearrangement uses TRBV29-1 and TRBJ2-1; D is ambiguous. Trimming left V 4 bases short and J 4 bases short, with 11 bases between. The CDR3 length is 13 residues. CDR1 is SQVTM and CDR2 is ANQGSEA in the germline V gene. This CDR3 reads CSVVPIPYNEQFF. The CDR3 DNA reads as TGCAGCGTTGTACCAATTCCTTACAATGAGCAGTTCTTC.

This clonotype was picked up one time. The chain joins TRBV7-2 to TRBJ1-1; D ambiguous. V lost 4 bases, J lost 1 base, and 16 bases lay in between. Germline CDR1 reads SGHTA; CDR2 reads FQGNSA. The CDR3 totals 16 residues. CDR3 sequence (DNA): TGTGCCAGCAGCTCATACCGTCCTGCTAGGAACACTGAAGCTTTCTTT. It encodes CASSSYRPARNTEAFF.

This chain connects TRBV7-8 to TRBJ2-1; 12 nucleotides match TRBD2. Germline values: CDR1 SGHVS, CDR2 FQNEAQ. V dropped 5 bases and J dropped 0; count of bases not matched to a gene: 8. This CDR3 is built from 18 residues. CDR3 protein: CASSHPSGGASSYNEQFF. CDR3 sequence (DNA): TGTGCCAGCAGCCATCCTAGCGGGGGGGCTTCCTCCTACAATGAGCAGTTCTTC.

The chain links TRBV3-1 to TRBJ2-4; 8 bases are shared with TRBD1. CDR1 and CDR2 from the germline V gene are LGHDT and YNNKEL (reference sequence). Trimming cost V 4 bases and J 13 bases; bases outside gene matches: 9. The CDR3 spans 13 residues. The CDR3 loop is CASSPDRGPWQYF. Written as DNA, the CDR3 is TGTGCCAGCAGCCCAGACAGGGGTCCGTGGCAGTACTTC.

This clonotype was counted a single time. The V and J genes are TRBV28 and TRBJ2-3; the match to TRBD2 covers 11 bases. Germline V gene lookup returns CDR1 MDHEN and CDR2 SYDVKM. V shed 6 bases, J shed 6 bases, and the junction held 5 bases outside the gene matches. This CDR3 region has 14 residues. CDR3 protein: CASRVAGGRDTQYF. DNA for the CDR3: TGTGCCAGCAGAGTAGCGGGAGGGAGGGATACGCAGTATTTT.

The gene calls are TRBV9 and TRBJ2-3; 11 bases fit TRBD2. CDR1 is SGDLS and CDR2 is YYNGEE in the germline V gene. The CDR3 spans 14 residues. The V segment lost 3 bases and the J segment 7 bases; nucleotides outside the gene matches: 4. This CDR3 is CASSGTSGLYTQYF. In nucleotides, the CDR3 is TGTGCCAGCAGCGGGACTAGCGGGCTATATACGCAGTATTTT.

This chain links TRBV30 with TRBJ2-1; 12 bases align to TRBD2. Unmatched junction bases numbered 8, after V lost 4 bases and J lost 4 bases. Per germline, CDR1 GTSNPN and CDR2 SVGIG (reference sequence). The CDR3 loop spans 16 amino acids. The CDR3 sequence is CAWTLAGGTFYNEQFF. CDR3 sequence (DNA): TGTGCCTGGACCCTAGCGGGGGGGACCTTTTACAATGAGCAGTTCTTC.

The chain uses TRBV3-1 and TRBJ2-1; D uncertain. The germline gives CDR1 LGHDT, CDR2 YNNKEL (reference sequence). V gave up 1 base and J gave up 7 bases, with 8 bases separating them. This CDR3 spans 13 amino acids. Written as DNA, the CDR3 is TGTGCCAGCAGCCAAGTGTATGGGAATGAGCAGTTCTTC. Protein product: CASSQVYGNEQFF.

The V call is TRBV7-9, the J call TRBJ2-1; no firm D call. Germline CDR1 is SEHNR and CDR2 is FQNEAQ (reference sequence). The CDR3 totals 11 residues. Trimming took 5 bases from V and 9 from J, leaving 8 bases between them. CDR3 DNA: TGTGCCAGCAGCCGCCAAGGTGAGCAGTTCTTC. Protein product: CASSRQGEQFF. Complete variable domain (other parts from reference TRBV7-9 and TRBJ2-1): DTGVSQNPRHKITKRGQNVTFRCDPISEHNRLYWYRQTLGQGPEFLTYFQNEAQLEKSRLLSDRFSAERPKGSFSTLEIQRTEQGDSAMYLCASSRQGEQFFGPGTRLTVL.

This clonotype was detected ten times or more. The rearrangement uses TRBV12-3 or TRBV12-4 and TRBJ1-2; D call uncertain. V was shortened by 3 bases and J by 1 base, with 9 bases between the two germline ends. CDR3 length: 14 residues. CDR3 bases: TGTGCCAGCAGTTTTAGTGGCCTTAACTATGGCTACACCTTC. Its protein is CASSFSGLNYGYTF.

The V gene is TRBV12-3 or TRBV12-4, the J gene TRBJ1-2, with D perhaps TRBD1 (5 bases). This CDR3 is 16 amino acids long. V lost 2 bases to trimming and J lost 3 bases, with 16 bases between them. This CDR3 reads CASSLTLIRGYYGYTF. The DNA of the CDR3 is TGTGCCAGCAGTTTAACGTTGATCCGGGGCTACTATGGCTACACCTTC.

The J gene is TRBJ2-7, the V gene TRBV6-2 or TRBV6-3; tentative D call: TRBD1 (6 bases). Trimming pared 1 base from V and 6 bases from J, leaving 10 bases between. The germline V gene has CDR1 MNHEY and CDR2 SVGEGT. The CDR3 contains 13 residues. In DNA form, the CDR3 reads TGTGCCAGCAGTTACTTACAGGGTGGCGAGCAGTACTTC. Protein sequence: CASSYLQGGEQYF.

This chain uses TRBV20-1 with TRBJ2-7, with a tentative D call TRBD2 (6 bases). The CDR3 has 15 amino acids. The V gene lost 0 bases and the J gene lost 0 bases, with 12 bases spanning the gap. CDR1 is DFQATT, CDR2 SNEGSKA, per germline (reference sequence). CDR3 amino acids: CSARDERASSYEQYF. The CDR3, as DNA: TGCAGTGCTAGAGATGAGCGGGCTAGCTCCTACGAGCAGTACTTC.

This clonotype has only a few counts. The rearrangement uses TRBV4-3 and TRBJ2-1; TRBD1 might be the D (6 bases). Germline V gene sequence: CDR1 LGHNA, CDR2 YSLEER. The CDR3 runs to 16 residues. V lost 0 bases to trimming and J lost 6 bases, with 15 bases between them. CDR3 loop: CASSQDNWRTVNEQFF. In DNA, the CDR3 is TGCGCCAGCAGCCAAGATAATTGGCGGACAGTCAATGAGCAGTTCTTC.

This sequence joins TRBV18 and TRBJ1-1, with 8 bases identical to TRBD1. In germline, CDR1 is KGHSH, CDR2 LQKENI. Germline trimming cut 3 bases from V and 1 base from J; bases unmatched to any gene: 7. The CDR3 has 16 amino acids. This CDR3 is CASSPAGGVRNTEAFF. CDR3 nucleotide sequence: TGTGCCAGCTCACCGGCAGGGGGCGTTCGGAACACTGAAGCTTTCTTT.

V is TRBV27 and J is TRBJ1-2, with no clear D. The germline CDR1 and CDR2 sequences are MNHEY and SMNVEV (reference sequence). V was clipped by 5 bases and J by 4 bases, with 11 bases between them. This CDR3 region has 13 residues. The CDR3 DNA sequence: TGTGCCAGCAGTCCATCCCGTTCCTATGGCTACACCTTC. Its translation is CASSPSRSYGYTF.